Here is one T cell receptor beta chain with its context. Its antigen is unidentified. This sample was included in a study of T cell responses to AZD1222 COVID-19 vaccine. Study overall: Investigators merged groups given second doses at roughly 4 or roughly 12 weeks.

V dropped 0 bases and J dropped 7 bases, with 16 bases sitting between them. Germline values: CDR1 LGHNA, CDR2 YNFKEQ. The CDR3 loop spans 16 amino acids. The protocol was immunoSEQ multiplex PCR, while the TCRdb copy is restricted to in-frame clones and leaves out a portion. The sample shows tens of thousands of clones, around 84% of them seen only once. General study findings and limits: Dominant CD4 TCR responses targeted spike regions 160-218 and 743-854. Baseline serostatus was positive in only a handful of AZD1222 recipients. Within unmutated variant regions lay the reported targets of nearly half of spike-specific TCRs.

The V gene is TRBV4-2, the J gene TRBJ2-1; tentatively, D is TRBD1 (6 bases). This TCR came from an adult in good health. Sequencing was performed on peripheral blood, taken on day 0 of AZD1222 vaccination. In DNA, the CDR3 is TGTGCCAGCAGCCAAGAGTACAGGGCCCAGGAGAATGAGCAGTTCTTC. It codes for CASSQEYRAQENEQFF.